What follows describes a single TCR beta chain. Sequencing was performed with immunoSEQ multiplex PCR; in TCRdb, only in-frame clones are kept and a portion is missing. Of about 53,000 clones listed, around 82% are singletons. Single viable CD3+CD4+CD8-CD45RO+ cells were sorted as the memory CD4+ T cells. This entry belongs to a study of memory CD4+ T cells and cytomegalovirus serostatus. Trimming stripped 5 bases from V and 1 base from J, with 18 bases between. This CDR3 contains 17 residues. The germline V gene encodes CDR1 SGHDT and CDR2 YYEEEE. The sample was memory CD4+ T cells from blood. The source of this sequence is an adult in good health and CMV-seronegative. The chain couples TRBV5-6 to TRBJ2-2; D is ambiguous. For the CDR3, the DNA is TGTGCCAGCAGGGTGAGGTTCCGTGTGCAGAACACCGGGGAGCTGTTTTTT. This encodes CASRVRFRVQNTGELFF.